A single TCR beta chain is shown here with its context. The data belong to a study of blood T cell repertoires in COVID-19. Study in general: The United States, Italy and Spain provided the acute and convalescent COVID-19 samples. Nucleic acid was either cDNA or gDNA, and it came from T cells, B-cell-depleted T cells, or PBMCs.

V shed 0 bases and J 4 bases; nucleotides not matched to a gene: 2. Germline V gives CDR1 SGHRS, CDR2 YFSETQ. The CDR3 loop spans 15 amino acids. Original processing methods: For nucleated cells, counts were estimated from reference gene primer amplification. Libraries were prepared by immunoSEQ multiplex PCR; TCRdb keeps only in-frame clonotypes and omits some of them. V and J calls and clone size come straight from that table; D and trimming were deduced from the DNA. The sample lists roughly 40,000 clones; just over 85% were seen once. Sequenced material: peripheral blood. The chain carries TRBV5-1 and TRBJ2-3, with 10 bases matching TRBD2. The clonotype was recovered from a man between 65 and 80 years old with acute or convalescent COVID-19. CDR3 loop: CASSLVAGGADTQYF. The CDR3 nucleotides are TGCGCCAGCAGCTTGGTAGCGGGGGGCGCAGATACGCAGTATTTT.